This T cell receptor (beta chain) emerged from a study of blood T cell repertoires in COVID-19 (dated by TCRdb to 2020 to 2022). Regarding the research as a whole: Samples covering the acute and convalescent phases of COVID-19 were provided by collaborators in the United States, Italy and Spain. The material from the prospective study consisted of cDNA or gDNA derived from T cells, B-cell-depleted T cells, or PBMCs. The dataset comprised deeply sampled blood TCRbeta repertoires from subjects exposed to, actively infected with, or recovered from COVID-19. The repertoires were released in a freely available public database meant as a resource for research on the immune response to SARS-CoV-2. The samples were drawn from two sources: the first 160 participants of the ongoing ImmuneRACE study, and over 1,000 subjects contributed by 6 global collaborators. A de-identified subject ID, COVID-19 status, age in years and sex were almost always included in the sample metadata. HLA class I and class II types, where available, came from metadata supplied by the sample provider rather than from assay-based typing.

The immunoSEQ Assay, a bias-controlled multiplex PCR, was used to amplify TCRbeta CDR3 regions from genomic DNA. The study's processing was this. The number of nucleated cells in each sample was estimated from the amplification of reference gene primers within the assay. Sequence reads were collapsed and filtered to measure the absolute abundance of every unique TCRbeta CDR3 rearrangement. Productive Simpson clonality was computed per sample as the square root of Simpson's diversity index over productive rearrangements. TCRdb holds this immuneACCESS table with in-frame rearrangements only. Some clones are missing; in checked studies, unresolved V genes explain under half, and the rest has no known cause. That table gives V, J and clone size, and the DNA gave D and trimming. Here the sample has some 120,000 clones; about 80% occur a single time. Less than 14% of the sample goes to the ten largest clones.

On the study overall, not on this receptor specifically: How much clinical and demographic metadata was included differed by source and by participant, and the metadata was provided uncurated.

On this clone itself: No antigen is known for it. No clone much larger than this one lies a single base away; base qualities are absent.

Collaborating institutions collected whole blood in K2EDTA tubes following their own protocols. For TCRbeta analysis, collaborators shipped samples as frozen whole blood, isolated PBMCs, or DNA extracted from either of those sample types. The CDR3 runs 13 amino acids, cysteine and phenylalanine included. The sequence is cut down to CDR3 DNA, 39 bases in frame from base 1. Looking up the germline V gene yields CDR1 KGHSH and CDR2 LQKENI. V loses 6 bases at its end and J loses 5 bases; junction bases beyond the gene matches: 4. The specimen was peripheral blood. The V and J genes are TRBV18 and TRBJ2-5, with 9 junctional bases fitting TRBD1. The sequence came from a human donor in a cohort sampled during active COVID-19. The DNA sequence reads TGTGCCAGCTCGCCTGACAGGGGGGAGACCCAGTACTTC. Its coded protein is CASSPDRGETQYF. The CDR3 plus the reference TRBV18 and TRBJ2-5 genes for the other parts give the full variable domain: NAGVMQNPRHLVRRRGQEARLRCSPMKGHSHVYWYRQLPEEGLKFMVYLQKENIIDESGMPKERFSAEFPKEGPSILRIQQVVRGDSAAYFCASSPDRGETQYFGPGTRLLVL.